Listed here are 30 T cell receptor beta chains from one sample, sequenced in a study of cytomegalovirus exposure and HLA in healthy donors. Amplification used 60 Vbeta primers and 13 Jbeta primers. The table came from immunoSEQ multiplex PCR; TCRdb's copy has only in-frame clones and leaves some out. This table holds 200,000 to 250,000 clones, around 89% found once. Sequenced sample: PBMCs. Receptors originate from a woman between 18 and 29 years old in good health and CMV-seronegative.

This chain connects TRBV19 to TRBJ1-6; D is unclear. The CDR3 has 13 residues. Germline loops: CDR1 LNHDA, CDR2 SQIVND (reference sequence). V was shortened by 2 bases and J by 10 bases, with 9 bases between the two germline ends. CDR3 region: CASSIRGGSPLHF. CDR3 sequence (DNA): TGTGCCAGTAGTATACGGGGTGGGTCACCCCTCCACTTT.

V gene TRBV10-1 combines with J gene TRBJ2-3; D gene uncertain. Per germline, CDR1 WNHNN and CDR2 SYGVQD (reference sequence). The CDR3 spans 14 residues. With 3 bases removed from V and 0 bases from J, the gap between germline ends came to 7 bases. This chain's CDR3 is CASSDRGSTDTQYF. The CDR3 nucleotides read TGCGCCAGCAGTGATCGAGGCAGCACAGATACGCAGTATTTT.

The CDR3: CASGDGDQPQHF. The CDR3 region has the DNA TGTGCCAGCGGAGACGGAGATCAGCCCCAGCATTTT. The chain uses TRBV6-5 and TRBJ1-5; no firm D call. Trimming removed 8 bases at V and 5 bases at J, with 10 bases between. This CDR3 has 12 amino acids. Germline V gene lookup returns CDR1 MNHEY and CDR2 SVGAGI.

The chain employs TRBV5-1 and TRBJ2-7; 7 bases map to TRBD2. This CDR3 spans 14 amino acids. CDR1 and CDR2 from the germline V gene are SGHRS and YFSETQ. The ends lost 5 bases at V and 5 bases at J; junction bases unmatched: 10. The CDR3, as DNA: TGCGCCAGCAGAACGGCGGGAGAACGGGACGAGCAGTACTTC. Translating it yields CASRTAGERDEQYF.

V usage is TRBV9 and J usage is TRBJ1-1, with D perhaps TRBD1 (5 bases). V lost 0 bases, J lost 3 bases, and 9 bases lay in between. CDR1 and CDR2 from the germline V gene are SGDLS and YYNGEE. The CDR3 extends over 14 amino acids. Here the CDR3 reads CASSVGGTDTEAFF. CDR3 DNA sequence: TGTGCCAGCAGCGTAGGGGGGACTGACACTGAAGCTTTCTTT.

This chain joins TRBV2 and TRBJ1-5, with 9 bases matching TRBD1. Germline lookup yields CDR1 SNHLY and CDR2 FYNNEI. The CDR3 loop spans 14 amino acids. Trimming took 7 bases from V and 7 from J; bases not matched to a gene: 8. CDR3 loop: CASTGDRVGQPQHF. The CDR3 DNA is TGTGCCAGCACCGGGGACAGGGTAGGCCAGCCCCAGCATTTT.

The CDR3 sequence is CASSVETYGYTF. CDR3 sequence (DNA): TGTGCCAGCAGTGTAGAAACCTATGGCTACACCTTC. This chain connects TRBV28 to TRBJ1-2; no clear D. The CDR3 runs to 12 residues. Germline V gene lookup returns CDR1 MDHEN and CDR2 SYDVKM. Between the trimmed V and J ends, which lost 5 bases and 4 bases, there was a span of 8 bases.

The rearrangement links TRBV7-9 to TRBJ1-5; D unclear. Germline V gene data show CDR1 as SEHNR and CDR2 as FQNEAQ (reference sequence). V was trimmed by 3 bases and J by 3 bases, leaving 9 bases between them. This CDR3 is built from 14 residues. Here the CDR3 DNA reads TGTGCCAGCAGCTTTGAGGGATACAATCAGCCCCAGCATTTT. It specifies CASSFEGYNQPQHF.

The CDR3 region is CATGSSYNEQFF. CDR3 sequence (DNA): TGTGCCACTGGGAGCTCCTACAATGAGCAGTTCTTC. J is TRBJ2-1 and V is TRBV11-2; possibly TRBD2 for D (5 bases). Per germline, CDR1 SGHAT and CDR2 FQNNGV. V shed 10 bases and J shed 0 bases, with 7 bases lying between them. The CDR3 contains 12 residues.

The V gene is TRBV5-4, the J gene TRBJ1-2; TRBD1 agrees at 7 bases. V lost 4 bases to trimming and J lost 4 bases; unmatched junction nucleotides: 4. CDR3 length: 13 amino acids. Germline CDR1 and CDR2: SGHNT and YYREEE (reference sequence). The CDR3 nucleotides are TGTGCCAGCAGCCGAGACAGGGTCTATGGCTACACCTTC. Its translation is CASSRDRVYGYTF.

CDR3: CASSYLAGGPYEQYF. For the CDR3, the DNA is TGTGCCAGCAGCTACTTAGCGGGAGGCCCCTACGAGCAGTACTTC. The rearrangement uses TRBV7-3 and TRBJ2-7; TRBD2 agrees at 10 bases. V dropped 4 bases and J dropped 2; count of bases not matched to a gene: 5. CDR1 is SGHTA and CDR2 is FQGTGA in the germline V gene. The CDR3 is 15 amino acids.

The V and J genes are TRBV7-2 and TRBJ2-1; 11 nucleotides match TRBD2. CDR3 length equals 19 residues. The V gene end was trimmed by 1 base and the J gene end by 1 base; junction bases not matched to a gene: 9. In germline, CDR1 is SGHTA, CDR2 FQGNSA. The DNA for the CDR3 is TGTGCCAGCAGCTTAGGTAGTAGCGGGGGGGCCGGGTCCTACAATGAGCAGTTCTTC. Protein: CASSLGSSGGAGSYNEQFF.

This rearrangement joins TRBV7-9 to TRBJ1-3, with TRBD1 matching 10 bases. This CDR3 is 17 amino acids long. Germline trimming cut 2 bases from V and 2 bases from J; bases unmatched to any gene: 6. CDR1 and CDR2 from the germline V gene are SEHNR and FQNEAQ (reference sequence). The CDR3 loop is CASSLRGQGMAGNTIYF. The CDR3 nucleotides read TGTGCCAGCAGCTTAAGGGGACAGGGGATGGCTGGAAACACCATATATTTT.

This clone was seen a few times. The gene calls are TRBV19 and TRBJ1-1; D is perhaps TRBD1 (5 bases). Trimming stripped 4 bases from V and 1 base from J, with 10 bases between. Germline lookup yields CDR1 LNHDA and CDR2 SQIVND (reference sequence). This CDR3 is 14 amino acids long. The CDR3 DNA is TGTGCCAGTAGTACATGGACACCGAACACTGAAGCTTTCTTT. Translation: CASSTWTPNTEAFF.

V is TRBV6-5 and J is TRBJ2-7; 10 nucleotides match TRBD2. The V gene end was trimmed by 7 bases and the J gene end by 5 bases; junction bases not matched to a gene: 8. The CDR3 covers 14 residues. Germline V gene sequence: CDR1 MNHEY, CDR2 SVGAGI. CDR3 DNA: TGTGCCAGCAATCCCGGGACTAGCGCGAACGAGCAGTACTTC. Translated, it gives CASNPGTSANEQYF.

The CDR3 nucleotides read TGTGCCAGCAGCTTAGCGAATGAAAAACTGTTTTTT. This codes for CASSLANEKLFF. The chain carries TRBV11-3 and TRBJ1-4; no clear D gene. Germline assignment: CDR1 SGHNT and CDR2 YENEEA. Deletions cut 1 base from V and 5 bases from J, with 2 bases between. The CDR3 is 12 residues long.

Here the CDR3 reads CASSYRGRAGELFF. For the CDR3, the DNA is TGTGCCAGCAGCTACAGGGGGCGGGCCGGGGAGCTGTTTTTT. J is TRBJ2-2 and V is TRBV7-6; TRBD1 matches at 9 bases. Germline V gene sequence: CDR1 SGHVS, CDR2 FNYEAQ. The CDR3 is made up of 14 amino acids. Trimming at V came to 4 bases and at J to 6 bases, leaving 3 bases not matched to a gene.

CDR3 sequence reads: CASSEDGSLYEQYF. The DNA for the CDR3 is TGCGCCAGCAGTGAGGACGGGAGTCTCTACGAGCAGTACTTC. The V gene is TRBV10-1, the J gene TRBJ2-7, with D possibly matching TRBD2 (6 bases). The germline V gene has CDR1 WNHNN and CDR2 SYGVQD (reference sequence). The CDR3 is 14 amino acids. Trimming cost V 2 bases and J 3 bases, with 11 bases left between them.

The chain carries TRBV2 and TRBJ1-5; TRBD1 matches at 9 bases. V was clipped by 3 bases and J by 6 bases; unmatched bases: 6. This CDR3 spans 15 amino acids. Germline CDR1 is SNHLY and CDR2 is FYNNEI. The CDR3 is CASSEVLTGGQPQHF. For the CDR3, the DNA is TGTGCCAGCAGTGAGGTGTTGACAGGGGGTCAGCCCCAGCATTTT.

This clone occurred once. The rearrangement links TRBV6-4 to TRBJ2-7; 13 nucleotides line up with TRBD2. The junction had 6 bases not matched to a gene; V was cut back by 5 bases and J by 5 bases. Germline V gene sequence: CDR1 MRHNA, CDR2 SNTAGT. CDR3 size: 15 residues. The CDR3 loop is CASSRLAGGHDEQYF. The CDR3 bases are TGTGCCAGCAGTCGACTAGCGGGAGGTCACGACGAGCAGTACTTC.

This rearrangement joins TRBV7-2 to TRBJ2-3; a possible D gene is TRBD2 (7 bases). The CDR3 covers 17 residues. Trimming shortened V by 1 base and J by 2 bases, and 16 bases separated the two germline ends. Per germline, CDR1 SGHTA and CDR2 FQGNSA. In DNA form, the CDR3 reads TGTGCCAGCAGCTTAGTCCTCGGGGGGCCGAACACAGATACGCAGTATTTT. Its translation: CASSLVLGGPNTDTQYF.

Of note for this clone: This sample also contains other DNA sequences that code for the same CDR3. The chain links TRBV18 to TRBJ2-5; D gene unclear. CDR3 length equals 13 residues. V dropped 3 bases and J dropped 5 bases, with 10 bases sitting between them. The germline CDR1 and CDR2 sequences are KGHSH and LQKENI. DNA of the CDR3: TGTGCCAGCTCACCGCCGGGTGGGGAGACCCAGTACTTC. Translated, it gives CASSPPGGETQYF.

The rearrangement uses TRBV4-1 and TRBJ2-2; D is possibly TRBD1 (5 bases). Per germline, CDR1 MGHRA and CDR2 YSYEKL. This CDR3 contains 14 residues. V was cut by 4 bases and J by 4 bases, with 10 bases left in between. The CDR3 DNA reads as TGCGCCAGCAGCCGGGCGCAGGGCACCGGGGAGCTGTTTTTT. Translated, it gives CASSRAQGTGELFF.

This clone was counted once. The CDR3 DNA is TGCGCCAGCAGCCAGGCCCGAGGGGGTTCGGCCTACGAGCAGTACTTC. Protein product: CASSQARGGSAYEQYF. This chain connects TRBV4-3 to TRBJ2-7, with D perhaps matching TRBD1 (6 bases). This CDR3 comprises 16 residues. The germline V gene encodes CDR1 LGHNA and CDR2 YSLEER. Trimming cost V 3 bases and J 2 bases, with 17 bases left between them.

V usage is TRBV27 and J usage is TRBJ2-7; D gene uncertain. CDR3 size: 13 residues. CDR1 MNHEY and CDR2 SMNVEV come from the germline V gene (reference sequence). CDR3 protein: CASGPSSSYEQYF. In DNA, the CDR3 is TGTGCTTCCGGTCCGTCGAGCTCCTACGAGCAGTACTTC.

V gene TRBV27 combines with J gene TRBJ2-7; 10 bases are a match to TRBD2. This CDR3 is built from 16 residues. Germline V gene lookup returns CDR1 MNHEY and CDR2 SMNVEV (reference sequence). V gave up 5 bases and J gave up 3 bases; unmatched junction bases: 10. This chain's CDR3 is CASSVRVAGGNYEQYF. For the CDR3, the DNA is TGTGCCAGCAGTGTAAGGGTAGCGGGAGGTAACTACGAGCAGTACTTC.

V usage is TRBV9 and J usage is TRBJ2-1, with TRBD2 matching over 11 bases. This CDR3 region has 17 residues. From germline, CDR1 is SGDLS and CDR2 YYNGEE. Losses at the gene ends were 0 bases for V and 5 bases for J; bases not matched to a gene: 7. CDR3 DNA: TGTGCCAGCAGCGTAGTTTTGACTAGCGGGGCCCACAATGAGCAGTTCTTC. This translates into CASSVVLTSGAHNEQFF.

This chain uses TRBV18 with TRBJ1-4, with a tentative D call TRBD1 (6 bases). Germline V gene sequence: CDR1 KGHSH, CDR2 LQKENI. Trimming took 4 bases from V and 3 from J, leaving 6 bases between them. This CDR3 contains 13 residues. CDR3 in DNA: TGTGCCAGCTCACAGGGGGCTAATGAAAAACTGTTTTTT. It translates to CASSQGANEKLFF.

CDR3 residues: CASTGTLANEQFF. CDR3 coding DNA: TGTGCCAGCACTGGGACTTTGGCCAATGAGCAGTTCTTC. This chain connects TRBV2 to TRBJ2-1, with D maybe TRBD2 (6 bases). CDR1 is SNHLY and CDR2 is FYNNEI in the germline V gene. The CDR3 runs 13 residues. Trimming cost V 7 bases and J 6 bases, with 13 bases left between them.

This clone was observed once. The chain combines TRBV7-2 with TRBJ2-5; 11 bases match TRBD2. Germline-derived CDR1 and CDR2 are SGHTA and FQGNSA. Trimming cost V 2 bases and J 3 bases; bases outside gene matches: 8. The length of the CDR3 is 17 residues. The CDR3 loop reads CASSLRLAGRNEETQYF. In DNA form, the CDR3 reads TGTGCCAGCAGCTTACGACTAGCGGGACGGAATGAAGAGACCCAGTACTTC.